This TCR beta chain was obtained from a study of spatial heterogeneity in lung cancer (dated by TCRdb to about 2019). Concerning the study at large: The donors were some 72 patients from the lung TRACERx cohort who had early-stage, untreated non-small cell lung cancer. Follow-up PBMC samples were sequenced whenever available, with a median time to follow-up of around 24 months after resection. Beta-chain transcripts were consistently detected in greater numbers than alpha-chain transcripts, which likely reflected higher beta-chain transcript abundance. In the raw uncorrected reads, each unique combination of TCR and UMI appeared more than ten times on average. In non-small cell lung cancer, the study quantitatively compared TCR alpha and beta repertoires across several tumor regions, matched nontumor lung, and blood. Nonsynonymous mutation counts, determined by whole-exome sequencing of tumor tissue, were related to TCR repertoire features. At surgery, both alpha and beta chains were TCR-sequenced in roughly 200 tumor regions, 64 matched nontumor lung samples and around 50 PBMC samples.

A word on this clonotype: The target of this receptor is not known. The input lacks base qualities; no much larger clone sits a single base away.

Preparation of the library involved 5' RACE. Sequencing was performed on a NextSeq 500. In the TCR library protocol, a unique molecular identifier was attached to each TCR cDNA molecule so that PCR and sequencing errors could be corrected. The original methods were these. TCR identification, UMI-based error correction and CDR3 extraction were performed with Decombinator tools. Expanded TCRs were defined as those above a frequency of 2 per 1,000, corresponding to the top 1% of the tumor frequency distribution. Renyi diversity was computed with the R vegan package after each repertoire had been subsampled 100 times to 5,000 TCRs. CDR3 similarity networks were constructed using string-kernel similarity of amino acid triplets, with links drawn between CDR3s whose pairwise similarity was above 0.82. The raw public reads went through TCRdb reprocessing: fastp at Q25, MiXCR clone calling, in-frame beta chains kept. Entries are consolidated by CDR3 protein sequence, retaining the most common genes and DNA. The V and J calls and clone size are TCRdb's, not the authors'. The sample has about 47,000 distinct CDR3 sequences on record, 6% to 8.5% of them singletons. The leading ten clones occupy around 33% of the sample.

What the study reported, not specific to this receptor: Additional single-cell paired TCR alpha and beta sequencing was considered necessary to confirm, at a functional level, the hypothesis that regional TCRs recognize regional mutations. Ubiquitous expanded tumor TCRs were found in blood more often at tumor resection than at routine follow-up. Only approximately 15 patients were included in the comparisons of baseline and follow-up blood repertoires.

The CDR3 covers 16 residues, taking in both the cysteine and the phenylalanine. Here the CDR3 DNA is all that survives: 48 bases in frame from base 1. CDR1 and CDR2 (LGHDT, YNNKEL) derive from the germline V gene (reference sequence). Trimming at the junction amounts to 1 base on V and 1 base on J, and the germline ends lie 13 bases apart. The time point label corresponds to: blood at routine non-recurrence follow-up after resection. Without any cell sorting, TCR sequencing was performed on whole RNA extracted either from tumor and nontumor lung tissue or from cryopreserved PBMC samples. Patients were selected for TCR sequencing only if sufficient RNA was available from at least two tumor regions.

This receptor chain uses TRBV3-1 and TRBJ2-5; tentative D gene TRBD2, with 6 bases matching. This sequence was found in a female donor with early-stage non-small cell lung cancer. The sample here was PBMCs, taken at follow-up. The CDR3 protein: CASSQVGWTTQETQYF. The nucleotides read TGTGCCAGCAGCCAAGTTGGTTGGACTACCCAAGAGACCCAGTACTTC.